Listed below are T cell receptor beta chains from one sample, sequenced in a study of Ad26.COV2.S vaccination and SARS-CoV-2 variants. The table came from immunoSEQ multiplex PCR; TCRdb's copy has only in-frame clones and leaves some out. The table lists roughly 350,000 clones, roughly 87% of them singletons. The material was peripheral blood, obtained in a trial of Ad26.COV2.S vaccine versus placebo. The receptors here all came from a person between 18 and 60 years old who received the Ad26.COV2.S COVID-19 vaccine or a placebo. Each CDR3 is given with its conserved first and last residue.

J gene: TRBJ2-3
V gene: TRBV6-2/TRBV6-3
CDR3 protein: CASSPLPRDTQYF

J gene: TRBJ1-5
V gene: TRBV30
CDR3 protein: CAWDLPGAGQPQHF

J gene: TRBJ2-2
V gene: TRBV19
CDR3 protein: CASSMGTGELFF

J gene: TRBJ1-5
V gene: TRBV5-1
CDR3 protein: CASSLEQGGGQPQHF

J gene: TRBJ1-2
V gene: TRBV5-4
CDR3 protein: CASSLKGQIYGYTF

J gene: TRBJ1-5
V gene: TRBV3-1/TRBV3-2
CDR3 protein: CAAGDRAGNQPQHF

J gene: TRBJ1-1
V gene: TRBV5-6
CDR3 protein: CASSLTGLGRTEAFF

J gene: TRBJ2-1
V gene: TRBV7-6
CDR3 protein: CASSFLGNEQFF

J gene: TRBJ2-1
V gene: TRBV19
CDR3 protein: CASSISGSYEQFF

J gene: TRBJ1-5
V gene: TRBV7-2
CDR3 protein: CASSLAGRGDQPQHF

J gene: TRBJ1-5
V gene: TRBV30
CDR3 protein: CAWSSGLGNQPQHF

J gene: TRBJ1-3
V gene: TRBV10-3
CDR3 protein: CAIRAGSGGNTIYF

J gene: TRBJ2-3
V gene: TRBV7-3
CDR3 protein: CASSPAASTDTQYF

J gene: TRBJ1-2
V gene: TRBV5-5
CDR3 protein: CASSFTGANYGYTF

J gene: TRBJ2-3
V gene: TRBV7-2
CDR3 protein: CASSFPTSGSTDTQYF

J gene: TRBJ2-1
V gene: TRBV9
CDR3 protein: CASSVESEQFF

J gene: TRBJ2-5
V gene: TRBV28
CDR3 protein: CASNRVLVGTQYF

J gene: TRBJ1-4
V gene: TRBV19
CDR3 protein: CASSMTGGTEKLFF

J gene: TRBJ2-7
V gene: TRBV5-4
CDR3 protein: CASSSTGRGKSGLGEQYF

J gene: TRBJ1-5
V gene: TRBV7-9
CDR3 protein: CASSLEGDQPQHF

J gene: TRBJ2-3
V gene: TRBV5-1
CDR3 protein: CAPKGLAGGKQERDTQYF

J gene: TRBJ1-2
V gene: TRBV6-8
CDR3 protein: CASSYSPGGRGYTF

J gene: TRBJ2-7
V gene: TRBV5-1
CDR3 protein: CASSLTDSTYEQYF

J gene: TRBJ1-2
V gene: TRBV5-1
CDR3 protein: CASSLGDRGYGYTF

J gene: TRBJ2-7
V gene: TRBV5-6
CDR3 protein: CASSSEFGLAGGPFYEQYF